The clone carrying this T cell receptor beta chain occurred a few times. These data belong to a study of T cell repertoires in ileal Crohn's disease. The assay was immunoSEQ multiplex PCR, and TCRdb's table has in-frame clones only and misses some. The repertoire holds fewer than 13,000 clones, with approximately 81% as singletons. Time point noted: neoterminal ileum biopsy at postoperative endoscopy, about 6 months after surgery. CDR3 length equals 14 residues. Germline assignment: CDR1 SGDLS and CDR2 YYNGEE. With V trimmed by 6 bases and J by 6 bases, 8 bases remained unmatched. The sequence came from an adult with Crohn's disease. V and J are TRBV9 and TRBJ2-1; 8 bases align to TRBD2. The sequencing sample was made of ileal tissue. CDR3 nucleotide sequence: TGTGCCAGCACACGGGAGGGCCACCTCAATGAGCAGTTCTTC. This gives the protein CASTREGHLNEQFF.